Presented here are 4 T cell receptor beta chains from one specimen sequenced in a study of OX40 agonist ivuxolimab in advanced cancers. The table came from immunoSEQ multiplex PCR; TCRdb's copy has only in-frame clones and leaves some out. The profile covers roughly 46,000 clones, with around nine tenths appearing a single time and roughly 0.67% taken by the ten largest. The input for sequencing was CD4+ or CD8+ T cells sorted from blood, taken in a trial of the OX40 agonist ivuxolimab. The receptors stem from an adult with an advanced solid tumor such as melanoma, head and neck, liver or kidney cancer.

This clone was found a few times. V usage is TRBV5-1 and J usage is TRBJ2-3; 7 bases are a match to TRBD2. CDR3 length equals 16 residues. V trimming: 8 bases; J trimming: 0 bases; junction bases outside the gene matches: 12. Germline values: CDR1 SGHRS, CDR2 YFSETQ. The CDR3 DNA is TGCGCCAGTGGGGCGGGAGTGGGGAAAAGCACAGATACGCAGTATTTT. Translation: CASGAGVGKSTDTQYF.

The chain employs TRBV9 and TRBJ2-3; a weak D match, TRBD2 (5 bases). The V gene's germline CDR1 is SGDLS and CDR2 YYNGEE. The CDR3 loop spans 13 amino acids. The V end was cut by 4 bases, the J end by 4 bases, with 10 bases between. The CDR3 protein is CASSLRGPDTQYF. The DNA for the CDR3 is TGTGCCAGCAGCCTACGAGGGCCAGATACGCAGTATTTT.

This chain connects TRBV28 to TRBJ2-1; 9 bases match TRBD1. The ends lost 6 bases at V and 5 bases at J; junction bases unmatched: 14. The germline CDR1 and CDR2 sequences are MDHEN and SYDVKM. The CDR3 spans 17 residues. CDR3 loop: CASSPTKRDRAHNEQFF. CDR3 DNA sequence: TGTGCCAGCAGCCCTACAAAACGGGACAGGGCCCACAATGAGCAGTTCTTC.

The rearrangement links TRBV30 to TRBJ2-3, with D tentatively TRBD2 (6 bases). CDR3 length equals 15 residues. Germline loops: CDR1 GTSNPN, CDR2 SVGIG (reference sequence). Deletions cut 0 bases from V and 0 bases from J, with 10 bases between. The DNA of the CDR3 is TGTGCCTGGAGTGTACGGGGGTTTAGCACAGATACGCAGTATTTT. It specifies CAWSVRGFSTDTQYF.